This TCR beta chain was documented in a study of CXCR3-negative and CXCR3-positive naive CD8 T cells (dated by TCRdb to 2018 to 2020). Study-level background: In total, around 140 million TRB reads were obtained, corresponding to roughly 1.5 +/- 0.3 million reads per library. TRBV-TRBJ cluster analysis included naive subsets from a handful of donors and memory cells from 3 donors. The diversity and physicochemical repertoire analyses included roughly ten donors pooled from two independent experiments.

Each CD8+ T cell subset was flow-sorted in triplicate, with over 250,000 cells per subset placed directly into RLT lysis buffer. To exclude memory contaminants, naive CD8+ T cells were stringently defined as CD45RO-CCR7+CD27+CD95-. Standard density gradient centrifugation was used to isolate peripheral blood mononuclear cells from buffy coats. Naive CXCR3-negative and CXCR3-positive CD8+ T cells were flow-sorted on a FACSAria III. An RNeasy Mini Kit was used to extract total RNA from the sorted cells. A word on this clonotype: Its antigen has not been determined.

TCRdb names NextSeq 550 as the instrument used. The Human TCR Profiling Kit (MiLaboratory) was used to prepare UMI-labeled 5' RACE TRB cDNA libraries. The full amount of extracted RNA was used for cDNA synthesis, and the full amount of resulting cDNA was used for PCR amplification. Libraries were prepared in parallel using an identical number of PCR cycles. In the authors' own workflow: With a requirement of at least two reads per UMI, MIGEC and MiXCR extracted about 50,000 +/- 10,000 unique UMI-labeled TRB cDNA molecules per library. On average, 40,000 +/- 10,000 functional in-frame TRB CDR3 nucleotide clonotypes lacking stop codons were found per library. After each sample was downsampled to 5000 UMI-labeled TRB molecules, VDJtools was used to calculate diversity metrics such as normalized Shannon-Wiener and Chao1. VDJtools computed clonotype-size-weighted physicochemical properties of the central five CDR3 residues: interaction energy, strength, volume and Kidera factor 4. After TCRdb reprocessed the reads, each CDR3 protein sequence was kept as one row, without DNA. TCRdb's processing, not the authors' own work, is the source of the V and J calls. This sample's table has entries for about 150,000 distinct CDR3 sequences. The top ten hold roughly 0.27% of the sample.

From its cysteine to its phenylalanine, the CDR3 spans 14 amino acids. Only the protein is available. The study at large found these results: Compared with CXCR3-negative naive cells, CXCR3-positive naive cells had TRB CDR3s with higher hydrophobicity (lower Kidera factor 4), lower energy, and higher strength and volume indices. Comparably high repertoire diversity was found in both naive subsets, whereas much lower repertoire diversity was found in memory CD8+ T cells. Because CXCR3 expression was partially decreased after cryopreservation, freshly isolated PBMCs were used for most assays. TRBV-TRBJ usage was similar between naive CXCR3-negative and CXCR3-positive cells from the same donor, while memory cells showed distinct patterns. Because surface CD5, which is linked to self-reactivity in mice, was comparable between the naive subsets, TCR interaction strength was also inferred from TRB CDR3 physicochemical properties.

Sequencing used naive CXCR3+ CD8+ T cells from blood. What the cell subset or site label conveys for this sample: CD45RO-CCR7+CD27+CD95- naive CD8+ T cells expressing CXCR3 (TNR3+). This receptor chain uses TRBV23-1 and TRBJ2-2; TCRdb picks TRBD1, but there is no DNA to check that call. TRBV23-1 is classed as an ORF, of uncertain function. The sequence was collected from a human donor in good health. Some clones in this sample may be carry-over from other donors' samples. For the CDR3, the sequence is CASSQRQGAGELFF.